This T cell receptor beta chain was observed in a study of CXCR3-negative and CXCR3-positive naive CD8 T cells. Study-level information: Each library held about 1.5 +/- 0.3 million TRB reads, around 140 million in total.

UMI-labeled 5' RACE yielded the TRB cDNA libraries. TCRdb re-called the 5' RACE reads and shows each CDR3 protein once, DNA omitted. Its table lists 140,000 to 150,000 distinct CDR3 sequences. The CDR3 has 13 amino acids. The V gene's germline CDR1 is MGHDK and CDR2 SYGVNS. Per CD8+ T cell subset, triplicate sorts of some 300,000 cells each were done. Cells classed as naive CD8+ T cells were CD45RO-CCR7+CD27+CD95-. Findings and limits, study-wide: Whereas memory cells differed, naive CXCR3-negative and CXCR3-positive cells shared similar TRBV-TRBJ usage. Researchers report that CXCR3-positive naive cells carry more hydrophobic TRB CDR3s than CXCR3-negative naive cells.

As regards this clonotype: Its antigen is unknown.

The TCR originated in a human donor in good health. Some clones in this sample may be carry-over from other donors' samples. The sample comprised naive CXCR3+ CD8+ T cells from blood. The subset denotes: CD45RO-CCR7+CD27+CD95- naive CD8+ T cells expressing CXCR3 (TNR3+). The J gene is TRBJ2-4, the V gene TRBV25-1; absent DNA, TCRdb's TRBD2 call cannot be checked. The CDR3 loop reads CATFSGLENIQYF. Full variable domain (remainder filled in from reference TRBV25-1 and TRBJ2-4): EADIYQTPRYLVIGTGKKITLECSQTMGHDKMYWYQQDPGMELHLIHYSYGVNSTEKGDLSSESTVSRIRTEHFPLTLESARPSHTSQYLCATFSGLENIQYFGAGTRLSVL.